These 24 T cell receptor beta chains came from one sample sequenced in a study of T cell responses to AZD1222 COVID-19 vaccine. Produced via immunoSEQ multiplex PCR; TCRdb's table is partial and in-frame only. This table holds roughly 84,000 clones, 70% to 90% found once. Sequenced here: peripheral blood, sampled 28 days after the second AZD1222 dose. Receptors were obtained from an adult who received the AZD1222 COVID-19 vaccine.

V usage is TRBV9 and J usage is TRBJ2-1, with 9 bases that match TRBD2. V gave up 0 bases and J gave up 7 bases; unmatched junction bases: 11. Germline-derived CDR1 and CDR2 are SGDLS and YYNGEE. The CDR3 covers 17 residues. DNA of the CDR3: TGTGCCAGCAGCGTAGTAGCCACCGGGACTAGCCCGAATGAGCAGTTCTTC. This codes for CASSVVATGTSPNEQFF.

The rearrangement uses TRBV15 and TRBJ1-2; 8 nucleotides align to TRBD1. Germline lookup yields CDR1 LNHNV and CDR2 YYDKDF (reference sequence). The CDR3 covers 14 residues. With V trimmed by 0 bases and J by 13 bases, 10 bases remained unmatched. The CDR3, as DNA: TGTGCCACCAGCAGAGACAACGCAGGGGGCGGTGGCACCTTC. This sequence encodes CATSRDNAGGGGTF.

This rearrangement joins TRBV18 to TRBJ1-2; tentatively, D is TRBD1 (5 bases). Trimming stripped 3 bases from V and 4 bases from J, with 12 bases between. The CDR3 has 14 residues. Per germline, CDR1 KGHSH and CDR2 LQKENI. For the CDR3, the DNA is TGTGCCAGCTCACCTCCCGGGGGGGGCTATGGCTACACCTTC. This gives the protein CASSPPGGGYGYTF.

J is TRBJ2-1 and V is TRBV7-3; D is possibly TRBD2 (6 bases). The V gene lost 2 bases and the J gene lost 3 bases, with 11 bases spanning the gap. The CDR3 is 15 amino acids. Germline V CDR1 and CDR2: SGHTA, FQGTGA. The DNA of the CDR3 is TGTGCCAGCAGCTTAGGCCTCGGGGGCTACAATGAGCAGTTCTTC. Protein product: CASSLGLGGYNEQFF.

The CDR3 loop is CASKDEAAWRGYTF. CDR3 bases: TGCGCCAGCAAGGATGAGGCAGCGTGGCGGGGCTACACCTTC. The J gene is TRBJ1-2, the V gene TRBV4-1; D is unresolved. This CDR3 region has 14 residues. Germline V gives CDR1 MGHRA, CDR2 YSYEKL. V was cut by 7 bases and J by 8 bases, with 20 bases left in between.

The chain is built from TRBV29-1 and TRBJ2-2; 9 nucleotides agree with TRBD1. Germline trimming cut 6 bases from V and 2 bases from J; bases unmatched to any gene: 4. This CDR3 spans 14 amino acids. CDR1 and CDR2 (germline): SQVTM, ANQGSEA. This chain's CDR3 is CSVGQGINTGELFF. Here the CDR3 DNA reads TGCAGCGTAGGACAGGGGATTAACACCGGGGAGCTGTTTTTT.

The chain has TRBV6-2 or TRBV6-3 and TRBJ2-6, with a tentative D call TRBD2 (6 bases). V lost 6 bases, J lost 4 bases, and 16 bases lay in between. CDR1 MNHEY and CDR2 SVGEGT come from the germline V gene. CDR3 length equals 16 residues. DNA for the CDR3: TGTGCCAGCAGCCCTTATGCGGGGTCAGGGGCCAACGTCCTGACTTTC. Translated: CASSPYAGSGANVLTF.

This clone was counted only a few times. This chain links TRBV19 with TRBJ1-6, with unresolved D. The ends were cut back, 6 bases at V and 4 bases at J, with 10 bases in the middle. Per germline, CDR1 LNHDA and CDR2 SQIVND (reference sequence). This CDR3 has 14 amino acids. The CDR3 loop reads CASRTPNYNSPLHF. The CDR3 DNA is TGTGCCAGTAGAACACCGAATTATAATTCACCCCTCCACTTT.

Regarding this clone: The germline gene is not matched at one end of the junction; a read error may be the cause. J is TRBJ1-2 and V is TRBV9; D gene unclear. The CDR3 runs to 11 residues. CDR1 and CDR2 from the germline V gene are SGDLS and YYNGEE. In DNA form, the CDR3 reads TGTGCCAGCAGCGTAGGCGTAGGGCGACACTTC. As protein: CASSVGVGRHF.

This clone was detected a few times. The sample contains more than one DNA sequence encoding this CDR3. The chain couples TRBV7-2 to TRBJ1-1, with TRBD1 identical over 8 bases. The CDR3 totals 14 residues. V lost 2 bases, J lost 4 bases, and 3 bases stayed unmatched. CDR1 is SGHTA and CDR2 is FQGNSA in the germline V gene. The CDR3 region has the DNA TGTGCCAGCAGCTTACAGGGGGCGCGCACTGAAGCTTTCTTT. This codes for CASSLQGARTEAFF.

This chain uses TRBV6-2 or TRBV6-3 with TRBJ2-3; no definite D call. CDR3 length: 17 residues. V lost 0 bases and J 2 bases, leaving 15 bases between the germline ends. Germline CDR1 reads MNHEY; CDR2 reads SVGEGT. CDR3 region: CASSYSKGRVDTDTQYF. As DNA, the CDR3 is TGTGCCAGCAGTTACTCGAAAGGAAGGGTCGACACAGATACGCAGTATTTT.

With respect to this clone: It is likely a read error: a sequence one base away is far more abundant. The CDR3 DNA sequence: TGTGCCAGCAGTTATGGCAAAGCCGAAAAACTGTTTTTT. This encodes CASSYGKAEKLFF. The genes are TRBV6-5 and TRBJ1-4; no reliable D call. Germline CDR1 reads MNHEY; CDR2 reads SVGAGI. The CDR3 runs 13 residues. V dropped 3 bases and J dropped 8 bases, with 10 bases sitting between them.

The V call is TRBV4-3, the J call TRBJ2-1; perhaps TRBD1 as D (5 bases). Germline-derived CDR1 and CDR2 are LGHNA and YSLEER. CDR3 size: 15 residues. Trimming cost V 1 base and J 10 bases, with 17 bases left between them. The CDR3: CASSQARGSASEQFF. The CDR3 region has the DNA TGCGCCAGCAGCCAAGCAAGGGGTTCCGCCAGCGAGCAGTTCTTC.

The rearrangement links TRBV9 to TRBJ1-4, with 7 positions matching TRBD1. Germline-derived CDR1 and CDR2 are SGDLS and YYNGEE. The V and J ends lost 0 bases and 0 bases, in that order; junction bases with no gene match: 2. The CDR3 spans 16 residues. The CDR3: CASSVDQGATNEKLFF. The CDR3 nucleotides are TGTGCCAGCAGCGTAGATCAGGGGGCAACTAATGAAAAACTGTTTTTT.

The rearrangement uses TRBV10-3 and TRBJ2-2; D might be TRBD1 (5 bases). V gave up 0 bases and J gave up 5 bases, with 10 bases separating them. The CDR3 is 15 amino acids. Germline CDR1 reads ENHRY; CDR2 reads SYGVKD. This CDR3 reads CAISESAGRTGELFF. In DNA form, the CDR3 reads TGTGCCATCAGTGAGTCGGCAGGGCGAACCGGGGAGCTGTTTTTT.

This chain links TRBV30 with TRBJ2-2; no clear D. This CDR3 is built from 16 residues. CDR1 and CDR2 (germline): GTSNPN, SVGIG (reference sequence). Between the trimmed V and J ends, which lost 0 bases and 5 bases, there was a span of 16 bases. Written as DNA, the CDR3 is TGTGCCTGGAGTGTACTGGTAGGGATTGGGACCGGGGAGCTGTTTTTT. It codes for CAWSVLVGIGTGELFF.

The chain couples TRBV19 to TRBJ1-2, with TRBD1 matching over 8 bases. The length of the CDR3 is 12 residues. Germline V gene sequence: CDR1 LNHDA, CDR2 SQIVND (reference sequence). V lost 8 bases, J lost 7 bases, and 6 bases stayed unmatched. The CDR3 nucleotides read TGTGCCAGTCAAACACAGGGGGTTGGCTACACCTTC. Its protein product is CASQTQGVGYTF.

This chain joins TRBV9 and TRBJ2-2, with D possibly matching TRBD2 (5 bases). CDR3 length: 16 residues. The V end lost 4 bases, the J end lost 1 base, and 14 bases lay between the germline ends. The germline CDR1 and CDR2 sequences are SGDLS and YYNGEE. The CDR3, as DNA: TGTGCCAGCAGCCCCCGGACTGGGCGGAACACCGGGGAGCTGTTTTTT. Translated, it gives CASSPRTGRNTGELFF. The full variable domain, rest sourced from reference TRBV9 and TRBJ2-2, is DSGVTQTPKHLITATGQRVTLRCSPRSGDLSVYWYQQSLDQGLQFLIQYYNGEERAKGNILERFSAQQFPDLHSELNLSSLELGDSALYFCASSPRTGRNTGELFFGEGSRLTVL.

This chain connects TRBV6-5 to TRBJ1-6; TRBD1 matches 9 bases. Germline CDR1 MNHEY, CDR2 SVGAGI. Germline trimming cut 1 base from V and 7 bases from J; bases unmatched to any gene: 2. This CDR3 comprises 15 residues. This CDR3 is CASSYFGQGNSPLHF. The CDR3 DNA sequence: TGTGCCAGCAGTTACTTTGGACAGGGGAATTCACCCCTCCACTTT.

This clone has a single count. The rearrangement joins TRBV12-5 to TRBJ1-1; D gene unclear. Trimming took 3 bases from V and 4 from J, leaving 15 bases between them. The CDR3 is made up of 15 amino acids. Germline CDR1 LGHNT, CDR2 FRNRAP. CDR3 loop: CASGFQRGFSTEAFF. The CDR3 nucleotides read TGTGCTAGTGGTTTTCAGCGAGGGTTTAGCACTGAAGCTTTCTTT.

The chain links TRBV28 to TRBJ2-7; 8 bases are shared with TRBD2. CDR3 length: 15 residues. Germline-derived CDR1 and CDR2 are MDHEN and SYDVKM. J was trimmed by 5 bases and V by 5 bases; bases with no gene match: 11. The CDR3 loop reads CASSKQAGVSHEQYF. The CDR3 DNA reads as TGTGCCAGCAGTAAACAAGCGGGAGTTAGTCACGAGCAGTACTTC. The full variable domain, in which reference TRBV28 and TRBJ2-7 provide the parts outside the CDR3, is DVKVTQSSRYLVKRTGEKVFLECVQDMDHENMFWYRQDPGLGLRLIYFSYDVKMKEKGDIPEGYSVSREKKERFSLILESASTNQTSMYLCASSKQAGVSHEQYFGPGTRLTVT.

CDR3 bases: TGTGCCGATACGGGCTCCGGAGGGGAGACCCAGTACTTC. Translating it yields CADTGSGGETQYF. V and J are TRBV15 and TRBJ2-5; perhaps TRBD2 as D (6 bases). Trimming left V 11 bases short and J 5 bases short, with 18 bases between. The CDR3 has 13 residues. Germline V gene lookup returns CDR1 LNHNV and CDR2 YYDKDF (reference sequence).

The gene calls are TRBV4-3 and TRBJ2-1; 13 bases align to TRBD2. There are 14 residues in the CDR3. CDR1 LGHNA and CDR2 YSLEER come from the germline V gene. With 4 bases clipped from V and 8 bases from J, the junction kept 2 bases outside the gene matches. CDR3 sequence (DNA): TGCGCCAGCAGCCGGACTAGCGGGAGCCATGAGCAGTTCTTC. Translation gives CASSRTSGSHEQFF.

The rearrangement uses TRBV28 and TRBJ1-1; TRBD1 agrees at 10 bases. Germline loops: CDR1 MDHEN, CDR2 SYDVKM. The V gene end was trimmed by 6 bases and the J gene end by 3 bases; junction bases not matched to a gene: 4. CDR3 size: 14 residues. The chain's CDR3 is CASSFGTGDTEAFF. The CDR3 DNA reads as TGTGCCAGCAGCTTCGGGACAGGGGACACTGAAGCTTTCTTT.